Listed below are T cell receptor beta chains from one sample, sequenced in a study of T-cell memory formation after mild COVID-19. TCRdb re-called the 5' RACE reads with MiXCR, one entry per CDR3 protein. The sample records around 300,000 distinct CDR3 sequences, approximately 12% being singletons. The sequenced material came from PBMCs or a T cell subset sorted from them (not recorded which). The receptors here all came from a man aged 18 to 35 who had mild COVID-19 (a few samples of this study predate the infection). Cell type and time point are not known. CDR3s include the opening cysteine and the closing phenylalanine or tryptophan. A D gene is named only where the DNA matches it firmly.

v_gene	d_gene	j_gene	CDR3aa
TRBV5-1	-	TRBJ1-6	CASRDSFRSSYNSPLHF
TRBV29-1	-	TRBJ2-5	CSVATGIQETQYF
TRBV11-1	-	TRBJ2-1	CASGRQGTLGGEQFF
TRBV7-2	-	TRBJ2-2	CASSLQGQNTGELFF
TRBV20-1	-	TRBJ2-5	CSAREPAVGQETQYF
TRBV6-6	-	TRBJ1-2	CASSPAWDVVYTF
TRBV6-5	-	TRBJ1-5	CASIPGNSPGPQHF
TRBV11-1	-	TRBJ2-1	CASSLEAVNEQFF
TRBV4-3	-	TRBJ1-2	CASSQDRGVEGYTF
TRBV7-2	TRBD2	TRBJ2-1	CASSLGGGPPIEQFF
TRBV12-3/TRBV12-4	-	TRBJ1-2	CASSMTGSNYGYTF
TRBV4-1	-	TRBJ2-2	CASSQAGLTGELFF
TRBV19	-	TRBJ1-1	CASTMGHPNTEAFF
TRBV6-5	-	TRBJ2-2	CASSYLPPGELFF
TRBV11-2	-	TRBJ2-2	CASGIYLELFF
TRBV2	TRBD1	TRBJ1-6	CASSEWRQGSAPLHF
TRBV5-6	TRBD1	TRBJ1-3	CASSFGTGGPPWGNTIYF
TRBV3-1	TRBD2	TRBJ2-1	CASSPQRGANNEQFF
TRBV7-2	TRBD2	TRBJ2-3	CASSPPAGFSTDTQYF
TRBV20-1	TRBD2	TRBJ2-2	CSARLAGRSGELFF
TRBV4-3	TRBD1	TRBJ2-5	CASSQDRTGHLQETQYF
TRBV20-1	TRBD1	TRBJ2-2	CSASLWTGTTGELFF
TRBV7-9	-	TRBJ2-3	CAGRGEGADTQYF
TRBV20-1	TRBD1	TRBJ1-4	CSATGGGNEKLFF
TRBV4-3	-	TRBJ2-1	CASSQDRDPGGEQFF
TRBV4-1	-	TRBJ2-6	CASSQGLPVGNVLTF
TRBV6-5	-	TRBJ2-5	CASSYSRRGLQETQYF
TRBV12-3/TRBV12-4	-	TRBJ1-1	CASSPPDGKAFF
TRBV5-6	-	TRBJ1-3	CASSPAGRVPSGNTIYF
TRBV20-1	TRBD1	TRBJ2-1	CSARDRQGSYNEQFF
TRBV27	-	TRBJ1-5	CASSLRGGGNQPQHF
TRBV4-2	-	TRBJ2-3	CASSSPRGGREDTQYF
TRBV11-2	-	TRBJ1-5	CASSLQGNGQPQHF
TRBV3-1	-	TRBJ1-1	CASSPPRGYRDFF
TRBV5-6	TRBD2	TRBJ2-5	CASSFIAGGPETQYF
TRBV7-9	-	TRBJ1-5	CASSLSWQGGNQPQHF
TRBV2	-	TRBJ2-7	CATPGKAGHYEQYF
TRBV4-1	-	TRBJ1-1	CASSQEDPLALPGTEAFF